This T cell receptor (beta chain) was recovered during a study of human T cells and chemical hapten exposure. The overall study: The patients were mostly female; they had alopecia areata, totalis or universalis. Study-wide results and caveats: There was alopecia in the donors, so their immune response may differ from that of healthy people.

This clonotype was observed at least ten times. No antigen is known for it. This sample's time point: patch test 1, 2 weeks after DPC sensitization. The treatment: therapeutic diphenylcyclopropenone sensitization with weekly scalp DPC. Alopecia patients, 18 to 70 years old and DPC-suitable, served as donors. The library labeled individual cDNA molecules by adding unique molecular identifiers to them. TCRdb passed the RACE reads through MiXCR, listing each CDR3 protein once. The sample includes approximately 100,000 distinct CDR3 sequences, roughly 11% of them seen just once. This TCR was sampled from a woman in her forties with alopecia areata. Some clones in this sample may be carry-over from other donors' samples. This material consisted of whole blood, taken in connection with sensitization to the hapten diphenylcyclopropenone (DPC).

CDR3 sequence reads: CASSPRLAGNYEQYF. CDR3 in DNA: TGTGCCAGCAGCCCCCGACTAGCGGGGAACTACGAGCAGTACTTC. This rearrangement joins TRBV7-2 to TRBJ2-7, with 11 bases fitting TRBD2. Trimming at V came to 5 bases and at J to 3 bases, leaving 6 bases not matched to a gene. Germline lookup yields CDR1 SGHTA and CDR2 FQGNSA. The CDR3 length is 15 residues.